The next 9 T cell receptor beta chains were all read from a single sample in a study of sequential checkpoint blockade in melanoma. Treatment given: randomized to nivolumab then ipilimumab (arm A) or the reverse (arm B). Sequencing was performed with immunoSEQ multiplex PCR; in TCRdb, only in-frame clones are kept and a portion is missing. The sample shows roughly 8,800 clones, 70% to 80% of them seen only once. Sequenced here: CD8+ T cells sorted from blood (inferred from file names), sampled from a patient given nivolumab and ipilimumab in sequence. These receptors all come from a human donor with melanoma.

V is TRBV9 and J is TRBJ2-5; 8 bases map to TRBD2. CDR3 length equals 16 residues. Germline CDR1 and CDR2: SGDLS and YYNGEE. J gave up 5 bases and V 3 bases, and 12 bases lay outside the gene matches. The CDR3 loop reads CASSGHGLADYETQYF. The CDR3 coding sequence is TGTGCCAGCAGCGGGCATGGACTAGCTGATTACGAGACCCAGTACTTC. Full variable domain (rest looked up from reference TRBV9 and TRBJ2-5): DSGVTQTPKHLITATGQRVTLRCSPRSGDLSVYWYQQSLDQGLQFLIQYYNGEERAKGNILERFSAQQFPDLHSELNLSSLELGDSALYFCASSGHGLADYETQYFGPGTRLLVL.

J is TRBJ1-5 and V is TRBV28; a possible D gene is TRBD1 (6 bases). The length of the CDR3 is 14 residues. Germline CDR1 MDHEN, CDR2 SYDVKM. Trimming pared 4 bases from V and 4 bases from J, leaving 11 bases between. Here the CDR3 reads CASSSTGINQPQHF. In DNA, the CDR3 is TGTGCCAGCAGTTCCACAGGGATAAATCAGCCCCAGCATTTT.

V usage is TRBV10-3 and J usage is TRBJ1-5; no firm D call. Germline assignment: CDR1 ENHRY and CDR2 SYGVKD. Trimming took off 2 bases at V and 5 bases at J, with 7 bases between the two ends. The CDR3 is made up of 13 amino acids. CDR3 DNA: TGTGCCATCAGTGAGGAACTTTATCAGCCCCAGCATTTT. Protein: CAISEELYQPQHF.

J is TRBJ2-3 and V is TRBV30; 8 bases are shared with TRBD2. Germline loops: CDR1 GTSNPN, CDR2 SVGIG (reference sequence). J was trimmed by 5 bases and V by 2 bases; bases with no gene match: 9. This CDR3 has 15 residues. CDR3 DNA sequence: TGTGCCTGGAGTCGGGGGGGGCGGGAGATAGATACGCAGTATTTT. It encodes CAWSRGGREIDTQYF.

This clone was recorded a few times. The chain links TRBV19 to TRBJ2-3, with 11 bases lining up with TRBD2. V trimming: 3 bases; J trimming: 0 bases; junction bases outside the gene matches: 8. In germline, CDR1 is LNHDA, CDR2 SQIVND (reference sequence). CDR3 length: 18 amino acids. The DNA of the CDR3 is TGTGCCAGTAGTATTCGAATAGCGGGGGGGCCGAGCACAGATACGCAGTATTTT. Amino acid sequence: CASSIRIAGGPSTDTQYF.

This clone is termed large. Additional DNA sequences in this sample encode the identical CDR3. The chain uses TRBV10-3 and TRBJ2-7; D unresolved. Trimming stripped 2 bases from V and 0 bases from J, with 8 bases between. Germline loops: CDR1 ENHRY, CDR2 SYGVKD. The CDR3 runs 14 residues. In DNA form, the CDR3 reads TGTGCCATCAGTGAGCGCGGTGACTCCTACGAGCAGTACTTC. As protein: CAISERGDSYEQYF.

The chain couples TRBV29-1 to TRBJ2-1; D gene unclear. CDR1 SQVTM and CDR2 ANQGSEA come from the germline V gene. The V end was cut by 0 bases, the J end by 8 bases, with 8 bases between. CDR3 length: 12 residues. CDR3 nucleotides: TGCAGCGTTGAAGATCTCCAGGATGAGCAGTTCTTC. This codes for CSVEDLQDEQFF.

V gene TRBV4-3 combines with J gene TRBJ1-5; 9 nucleotides align to TRBD1. V gave up 0 bases and J gave up 1 base; unmatched junction bases: 7. Germline CDR1 is LGHNA and CDR2 is YSLEER. The CDR3 spans 18 residues. CDR3 bases: TGCGCCAGCAGCCAAGAATTGGGACAGGGTAGCAGCAATCAGCCCCAGCATTTT. Protein: CASSQELGQGSSNQPQHF.

This clone has just a few counts. The chain recombines TRBV9 with TRBJ2-5; TRBD2 matches 12 bases. This CDR3 region has 16 residues. V was pared by 0 bases and J by 4 bases, with 4 bases of the junction left unmatched. Germline values: CDR1 SGDLS, CDR2 YYNGEE. For the CDR3, the DNA is TGTGCCAGCAGCGTAGGGACTAGCGGGATCGGAGAGACCCAGTACTTC. This encodes CASSVGTSGIGETQYF.